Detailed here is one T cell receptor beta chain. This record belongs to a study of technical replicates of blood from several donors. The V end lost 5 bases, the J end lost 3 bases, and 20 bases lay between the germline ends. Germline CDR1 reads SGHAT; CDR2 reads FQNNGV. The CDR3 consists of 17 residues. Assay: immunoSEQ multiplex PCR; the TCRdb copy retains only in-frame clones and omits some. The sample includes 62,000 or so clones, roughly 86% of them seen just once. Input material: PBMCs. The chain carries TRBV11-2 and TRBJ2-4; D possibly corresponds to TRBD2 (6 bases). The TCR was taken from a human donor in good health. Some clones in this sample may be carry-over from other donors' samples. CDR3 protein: CASSPPRDWAIKNIQYF. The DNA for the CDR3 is TGTGCCAGCAGCCCCCCCCGGGACTGGGCGATCAAAAACATTCAGTACTTC.